Listed below are T cell receptor beta chains from one sample, sequenced in a study of blood T cell repertoires in COVID-19. Profiling relied on immunoSEQ multiplex PCR, and the TCRdb table lists in-frame clones only, not all of them. This table has about 83,000 clones, under 95% appearing once. Source material: peripheral blood. The receptors stem from a woman of 80 years or more with active or convalescent COVID-19. The CDR3 runs from the conserved cysteine through the conserved F or W. The D gene is left open where the match is weak. Size tells how often a clone was seen (once, few, many) or the class of an expanded clone, and some rows leave it out.

length,V,D,size,J,DNA,CDR3
16,TRBV6-8,TRBD1,NA,TRBJ1-4,TGTGCCAGCAGTTACTGGACGGACAGGGGGAATGAAAAACTGTTTTTT,CASSYWTDRGNEKLFF
14,TRBV27,TRBD1,NA,TRBJ1-1,TGTGCCAGCAAGTTTAGTACAGGGGGCACTGAAGCTTTCTTT,CASKFSTGGTEAFF
16,TRBV28,NA,NA,TRBJ1-1,TGTGCCAGCAGTTTGGGGGGGGGCACCATAATCACTGAAGCTTTCTTT,CASSLGGGTIITEAFF
17,TRBV4-1,NA,few,TRBJ1-6,TGCGCCAGCAGCCAAGATCAGGGCGGCAGGGGAAGATCACCCCTCCACTTT,CASSQDQGGRGRSPLHF
15,TRBV12-5,TRBD1,NA,TRBJ1-5,TGTGCTAGTGGTTTCGGGACAGGGGACTTGCAGCCCCAGCATTTT,CASGFGTGDLQPQHF
19,TRBV7-6,TRBD1,NA,TRBJ2-5,TGTGCCAGCAGCTTCCGACGGCAACAAAGAAAGGGGGCTGGGGAGACCCAGTACTTC,CASSFRRQQRKGAGETQYF
19,TRBV18,TRBD2,NA,TRBJ2-1,TGTGCCAGCTCACCCTATAAATCTAGCGGGTTGAGCTCCTACAATGAGCAGTTCTTC,CASSPYKSSGLSSYNEQFF
12,TRBV4-1,TRBD1,NA,TRBJ1-1,TGCGCCAGCAGGGGACAGGGGCACGAAGCTTTCTTT,CASRGQGHEAFF
9,TRBV30,NA,NA,TRBJ1-1,TGTGCCTGGAGGTCGCAGGCTTTCTTT,CAWRSQAFF
14,TRBV6-2/TRBV6-3,TRBD1,NA,TRBJ2-5,TGTGCCAGCAGTTACTCCGGCGCAGGGGGGACCCAGTACTTC,CASSYSGAGGTQYF
15,TRBV9,TRBD1,once,TRBJ2-1,TGTGCCAGCAGCCCATCGGGACAGACTTACAATGAGCAGTTCTTC,CASSPSGQTYNEQFF
15,TRBV6-2/TRBV6-3,TRBD1,few,TRBJ1-5,TGTGCCAGCAGTTACGGACAGGGCGTAGGTCAGCCCCAGCATTTT,CASSYGQGVGQPQHF
15,TRBV19,TRBD1,NA,TRBJ1-5,TGTGCCAGCGCGGAACAGGGGGGAAGCAATCAGCCCCAGCATTTT,CASAEQGGSNQPQHF
13,TRBV13,NA,NA,TRBJ1-4,TGTGCCAGCAGCTTATACAGCCAGGAAAAACTGTTTTTT,CASSLYSQEKLFF
14,TRBV7-9,NA,NA,TRBJ1-4,TGTGCCAGCAGCTTTGATGCAGTCCATGAAAAACTGTTTTTT,CASSFDAVHEKLFF
15,TRBV4-3,NA,NA,TRBJ1-1,TGCGCCAGCAGCCAACAGGCGGGGATGAACACTGAAGCTTTCTTT,CASSQQAGMNTEAFF
12,TRBV30,TRBD1,NA,TRBJ1-2,TGTGCCTGGGACAGGGGCGGCTATGGCTACACCTTC,CAWDRGGYGYTF
15,TRBV28,NA,NA,TRBJ1-5,TGTGCCAGCAGTCCCCAGACATATAGCAATCAGCCCCAGCATTTT,CASSPQTYSNQPQHF
17,TRBV7-9,TRBD2,NA,TRBJ2-7,TGTGCCAGCAGCCCCAACCCGGGACTAGCAGGGGCCTACGAGCAGTACTTC,CASSPNPGLAGAYEQYF
15,TRBV4-1,NA,NA,TRBJ1-3,TGCGCCAGCAGCCAAGACAGGGAGGGTGGAAACACCATATATTTT,CASSQDREGGNTIYF
13,TRBV7-9,NA,NA,TRBJ1-2,TGTGCCAGCAGCTTAACAATCATAAGTGGCTACACCTTC,CASSLTIISGYTF
15,TRBV19,NA,NA,TRBJ2-1,TGTGCCAGTAGTATACAGGGGGGAATATACAATGAGCAGTTCTTC,CASSIQGGIYNEQFF
13,TRBV5-4,NA,once,TRBJ2-2,TGTGCCAGCAGGGGCCTACTCACCGGGGAGCTGTTTTTT,CASRGLLTGELFF
15,TRBV4-3,NA,NA,TRBJ1-4,TGCGCCAGCAGCCAAGAAGCAGGGATGGATGAAAAACTGTTTTTT,CASSQEAGMDEKLFF
15,TRBV4-3,NA,NA,TRBJ1-5,TGCGCCAGCAGCCAAGACCCAGCGGGCAATCAGCCCCAGCATTTT,CASSQDPAGNQPQHF
13,TRBV12-3/TRBV12-4,NA,few,TRBJ1-6,TGTGCCAGCAGCTTCCCCCGGAATTCACCCCTCCACTTT,CASSFPRNSPLHF
14,TRBV7-7,NA,NA,TRBJ2-5,TGTGCCAGCAGCTTAGCCGGACAGAAAGAGACCCAGTACTTC,CASSLAGQKETQYF
14,TRBV7-2,NA,NA,TRBJ1-2,TGTGCCAGCAGCTTAGGGGGAGGGGGGCCCGGCTACACCTTC,CASSLGGGGPGYTF
15,TRBV27,NA,NA,TRBJ2-6,TGTGCCAGCACCTTTACTCGCTCTGGGGCCAACGTCCTGACTTTC,CASTFTRSGANVLTF
13,TRBV18,TRBD2,NA,TRBJ2-7,TGTGCCAGCTCACCCGGACTAGCCTACGAGCAGTACTTC,CASSPGLAYEQYF
14,TRBV27,TRBD1,NA,TRBJ2-7,TGTGCCAGCAGTTTCGGGACAGGGACCTACGAGCAGTACTTC,CASSFGTGTYEQYF
16,TRBV19,TRBD1,NA,TRBJ1-5,TGTGCCAGTACCGAAGCACAGGGGTATAGCAATCAGCCCCAGCATTTT,CASTEAQGYSNQPQHF
15,TRBV5-1,TRBD1,few,TRBJ1-6,TGCGCCAGCAGCTGGGACAGGGGTAATAATTCACCCCTCCACTTT,CASSWDRGNNSPLHF
13,TRBV29-1,TRBD1,once,TRBJ1-4,TGCAGCGTTCGGACAGGCGCTAATGAAAAACTGTTTTTT,CSVRTGANEKLFF
16,TRBV28,NA,NA,TRBJ1-3,TGTGCCAGCAGTGTCAGTGTGGCCGCTCTGAGAAACACCATATATTTT,CASSVSVAALRNTIYF
15,TRBV3-1/TRBV3-2,NA,NA,TRBJ1-6,TGTGCCAGCAGCTTGGCAGGGGTCAGAAATTCACCCCTCCACTTT,CASSLAGVRNSPLHF